The rows below give T cell receptor beta chains drawn from one sample of a study of blood T cell repertoires in COVID-19. TCRdb keeps only in-frame clones here, not all; method: immunoSEQ multiplex PCR. This sample carries hundreds of thousands of clones, just over 85% of them seen once, and the ten largest clones take over 1.1%. The specimen sequenced was peripheral blood. These receptors originate from a woman aged 30 to 39 with active or convalescent COVID-19. Both conserved end residues are part of each CDR3. The D gene is left open where the match is weak. Only some rows state a clone size, as once, few, many or a class for expanded clones.

>NA|TRBJ1-1|TRBV11-2|NA
CASSLVRDTEAFF
TGTGCCAGCTCCTTAGTCAGGGACACTGAAGCTTTCTTT
>NA|TRBJ2-7|TRBV27|NA
CASSPGTPEQYF
TGTGCCAGCAGTCCCGGGACACCCGAGCAGTACTTC
>NA|TRBJ1-1|TRBV30|TRBD1
CAWALTGETEAFF
TGTGCCTGGGCCTTGACAGGGGAAACTGAAGCTTTCTTT
>few|TRBJ2-7|TRBV4-2|TRBD2
CASSQDLAGAYYEQYF
TGTGCCAGCAGCCAAGACCTAGCGGGAGCCTACTACGAGCAGTACTTC
>once|TRBJ2-6|TRBV13|NA
CASSLRATLSGANVLTF
TGTGCCAGCAGCTTGCGGGCGACCCTCTCTGGGGCCAACGTCCTGACTTTC
>NA|TRBJ1-1|TRBV20-1|NA
CSASGQGKGEAFF
TGCAGTGCTAGTGGCCAGGGGAAGGGGGAAGCTTTCTTT
>once|TRBJ2-2|TRBV19|NA
CASSGQGRAGELFF
TGTGCCAGTAGTGGGCAGGGAAGGGCCGGGGAGCTGTTTTTT
>NA|TRBJ2-7|TRBV6-5|TRBD1
CASRRTGGDEQYF
TGTGCCAGCAGACGGACAGGGGGGGACGAGCAGTACTTC
>NA|TRBJ2-3|TRBV5-4|TRBD2
CASSFTSGRTTDTQYF
TGTGCCAGCAGCTTTACTAGCGGGAGGACCACAGATACGCAGTATTTT
>NA|TRBJ2-7|TRBV19|NA
CASSETYVGYEQYF
TGTGCCAGTAGCGAAACTTACGTTGGCTACGAGCAGTACTTC
>NA|TRBJ1-4|TRBV27|NA
CASSSNLLSGEKLFF
TGTGCCAGCAGTTCGAACTTACTCTCGGGGGAAAAACTGTTTTTT
>NA|TRBJ2-7|TRBV5-6|TRBD2
CASSLTSGTEQYF
TGTGCCAGCAGCTTGACTAGCGGGACCGAGCAGTACTTC
>NA|TRBJ1-1|TRBV4-1|NA
CASSPTGLNTEAFF
TGCGCCAGCAGCCCGACAGGCCTGAACACTGAAGCTTTCTTT
>NA|TRBJ2-3|TRBV12-3/TRBV12-4|NA
CASRATGTTNF
TGTGCCAGCAGAGCCACCGGAACCACTAATTTT
>NA|TRBJ1-5|TRBV19|NA
CASSPNYQPQHF
TGTGCCAGTAGTCCAAACTATCAGCCCCAGCATTTT
>NA|TRBJ1-1|TRBV25-1|NA
CASSPSGTYTEAFF
TGTGCCAGCAGTCCCTCGGGAACCTACACTGAAGCTTTCTTT
>NA|TRBJ2-2|TRBV19|NA
CASSIGAPFRATGELFF
TGTGCCAGTAGTATTGGGGCGCCGTTCAGGGCCACCGGGGAGCTGTTTTTT
>NA|TRBJ1-5|TRBV27|TRBD1
CASSAATGGVLGNQPQHF
TGTGCCAGCAGTGCGGCGACAGGGGGCGTTCTGGGCAATCAGCCCCAGCATTTT
>NA|TRBJ2-5|TRBV2|NA
CASSVVAQETQYF
TGTGCCAGCAGTGTGGTAGCGCAAGAGACCCAGTACTTC
>NA|TRBJ2-2|TRBV7-2|TRBD1
CASSLGGQSAGELFF
TGTGCCAGCAGCTTAGGGGGACAGTCTGCCGGGGAGCTGTTTTTT
>NA|TRBJ1-2|TRBV7-2|NA
CASSLVRGFGEANYGYTF
TGTGCCAGCAGCTTAGTGAGGGGTTTTGGGGAGGCTAACTATGGCTACACCTTC
>once|TRBJ2-7|TRBV19|NA
CASRDTGDYEQYF
TGTGCCAGTAGGGACACAGGTGACTACGAGCAGTACTTC
>NA|TRBJ2-5|TRBV4-2|TRBD2
CASSQPRGGGQETQYF
TGTGCCAGCAGCCAACCACGGGGGGGCGGGCAAGAGACCCAGTACTTC
>once|TRBJ2-1|TRBV7-2|TRBD2
CASSLARLAGVNEQFF
TGTGCCAGCAGCTTAGCGCGTCTAGCGGGAGTGAATGAGCAGTTCTTC
>NA|TRBJ2-7|TRBV19|TRBD2
CASSLGLAASEQYF
TGTGCCAGTAGTCTTGGACTAGCGGCTAGCGAGCAGTACTTC
>NA|TRBJ1-1|TRBV6-5|TRBD1
CASYTPGQGVEAFF
TGTGCCAGCTACACTCCGGGACAGGGAGTTGAAGCTTTCTTT
>NA|TRBJ2-7|TRBV7-9|TRBD2
CASSLGAGGRPLHEQYF
TGTGCCAGCAGCTTAGGAGCGGGGGGACGGCCATTGCACGAGCAGTACTTC
>NA|TRBJ2-2|TRBV10-3|NA
CAISFGQGIGELFF
TGTGCCATCAGTTTCGGGCAGGGAATCGGGGAGCTGTTTTTT
>NA|TRBJ1-2|TRBV4-1|NA
CASSQDGGPYGYTF
TGCGCCAGCAGCCAAGACGGGGGTCCGTATGGCTACACCTTC
>once|TRBJ1-5|TRBV5-4|NA
CASSHVTPGGNQPQHF
TGTGCCAGCAGCCACGTGACACCAGGGGGCAATCAGCCCCAGCATTTT
>NA|TRBJ2-2|TRBV5-1|NA
CASSLAPPPAGELFF
TGCGCCAGCAGCTTGGCTCCTCCTCCAGCCGGGGAGCTGTTTTTT
>NA|TRBJ2-7|TRBV3-1/TRBV3-2|NA
CASSQAHDRTEQYF
TGTGCCAGCAGCCAAGCCCATGACAGAACCGAGCAGTACTTC
>once|TRBJ1-2|TRBV7-2|NA
CASSHGLTNYGYTF
TGTGCCAGCAGCCACGGACTGACTAACTATGGCTACACCTTC
>NA|TRBJ2-1|TRBV7-9|NA
CASGPQGFGEQFF
TGTGCCAGCGGGCCCCAGGGCTTCGGGGAGCAGTTCTTC
>NA|TRBJ2-3|TRBV19|NA
CASSKEDSMGLDTQYF
TGTGCCAGTAGTAAAGAGGACTCCATGGGTTTGGATACGCAGTATTTT
>NA|TRBJ2-6|TRBV4-1|TRBD1
CPRSLPGPGQGADGANVLTF
TGCCCCCGCAGCCTACCGGGTCCGGGACAGGGGGCTGATGGGGCCAACGTCCTGACTTTC
>once|TRBJ1-2|TRBV7-8|NA
CASSLDGTHHGYTF
TGTGCCAGCAGCTTAGATGGGACACACCATGGCTACACCTTC
>NA|TRBJ1-1|TRBV4-1|NA
CASSQEGGMNTEAFF
TGCGCCAGCAGCCAAGAGGGGGGTATGAACACTGAAGCTTTCTTT
>NA|TRBJ2-1|TRBV2|NA
CASSGGEGSYNEQFF
TGTGCCAGCAGTGGAGGTGAGGGAAGTTACAATGAGCAGTTCTTC
>NA|TRBJ1-4|TRBV19|TRBD1
CASSPSRGQGFATNEKLFF
TGTGCCAGTAGTCCATCACGGGGACAGGGGTTTGCCACTAATGAAAAACTGTTTTTT
>NA|TRBJ2-2|TRBV19|NA
CASSRRGGEVELFF
TGTGCCAGTAGTAGAAGGGGGGGTGAAGTGGAGCTGTTTTTT
>NA|TRBJ1-1|TRBV18|TRBD1
CASSLGFTGEAEAFF
TGTGCCAGCTCACTGGGGTTTACAGGGGAGGCTGAAGCTTTCTTT
>NA|TRBJ1-5|TRBV6-1|NA
CASSEAEDWNQPQHF
TGTGCCAGCAGTGAAGCTGAGGATTGGAATCAGCCCCAGCATTTT
>NA|TRBJ2-2|TRBV27|TRBD2
CASSLRLAENTGELFF
TGTGCCAGCAGTTTAAGACTAGCTGAAAACACCGGGGAGCTGTTTTTT